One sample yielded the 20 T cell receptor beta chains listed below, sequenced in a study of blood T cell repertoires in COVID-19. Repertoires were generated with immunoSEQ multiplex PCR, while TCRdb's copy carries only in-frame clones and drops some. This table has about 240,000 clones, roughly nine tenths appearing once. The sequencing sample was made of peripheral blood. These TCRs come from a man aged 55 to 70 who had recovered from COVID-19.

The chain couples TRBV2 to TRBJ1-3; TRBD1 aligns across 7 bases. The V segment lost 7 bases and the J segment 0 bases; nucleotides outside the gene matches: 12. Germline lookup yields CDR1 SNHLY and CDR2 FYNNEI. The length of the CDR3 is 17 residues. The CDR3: CASTLRGLLSSGNTIYF. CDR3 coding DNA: TGTGCCAGCACTTTAAGGGGGCTCCTTTCCTCTGGAAACACCATATATTTT. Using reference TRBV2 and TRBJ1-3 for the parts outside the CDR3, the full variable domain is EPEVTQTPSHQVTQMGQEVILRCVPISNHLYFYWYRQILGQKVEFLVSFYNNEISEKSEIFDDQFSVERPDGSNFTLKIRSTKLEDSAMYFCASTLRGLLSSGNTIYFGEGSWLTVV.

The CDR3 is CASNRDRGRETQYF. The CDR3 DNA is TGTGCCAGCAACCGGGACAGGGGGAGAGAGACCCAGTACTTC. The rearrangement joins TRBV2 to TRBJ2-5; 11 bases line up with TRBD1. The CDR3 sequence is 14 residues long. Losses at the gene ends were 7 bases for V and 4 bases for J; bases not matched to a gene: 5. CDR1 and CDR2 from the germline V gene are SNHLY and FYNNEI. The whole variable domain, filled in from reference TRBV2 and TRBJ2-5, reads EPEVTQTPSHQVTQMGQEVILRCVPISNHLYFYWYRQILGQKVEFLVSFYNNEISEKSEIFDDQFSVERPDGSNFTLKIRSTKLEDSAMYFCASNRDRGRETQYFGPGTRLLVL.

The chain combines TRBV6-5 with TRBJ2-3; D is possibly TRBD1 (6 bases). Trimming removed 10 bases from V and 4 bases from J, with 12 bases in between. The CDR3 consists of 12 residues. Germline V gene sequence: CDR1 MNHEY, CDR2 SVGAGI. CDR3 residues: CANGKGADTQYF. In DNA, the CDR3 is TGTGCCAACGGGAAGGGGGCAGATACGCAGTATTTT.

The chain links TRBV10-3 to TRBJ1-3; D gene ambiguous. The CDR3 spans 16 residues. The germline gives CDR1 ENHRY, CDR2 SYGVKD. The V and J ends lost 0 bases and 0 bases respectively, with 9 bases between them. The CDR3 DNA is TGTGCCATCAGTGAGTCAAACAGCCACTCTGGAAACACCATATATTTT. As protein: CAISESNSHSGNTIYF.

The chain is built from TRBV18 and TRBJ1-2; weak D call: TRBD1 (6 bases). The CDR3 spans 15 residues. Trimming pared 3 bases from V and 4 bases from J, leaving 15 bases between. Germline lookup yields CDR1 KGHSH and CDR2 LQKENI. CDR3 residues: CASSPGQQQGYGYTF. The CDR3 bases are TGTGCCAGCTCACCTGGACAGCAACAGGGCTATGGCTACACCTTC.

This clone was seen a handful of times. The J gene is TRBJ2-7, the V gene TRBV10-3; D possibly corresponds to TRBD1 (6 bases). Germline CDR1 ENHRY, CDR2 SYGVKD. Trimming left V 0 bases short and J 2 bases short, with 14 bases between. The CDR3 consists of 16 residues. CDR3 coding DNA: TGTGCCATCAGTGAGTCCGGGTACAGGGCCGCCTACGAGCAGTACTTC. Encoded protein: CAISESGYRAAYEQYF.

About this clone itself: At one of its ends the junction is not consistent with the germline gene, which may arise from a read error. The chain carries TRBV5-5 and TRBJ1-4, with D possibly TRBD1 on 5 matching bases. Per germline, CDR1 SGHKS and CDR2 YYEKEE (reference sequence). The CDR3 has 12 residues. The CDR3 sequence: CASSVTPGLPNF. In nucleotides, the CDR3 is TGTGCCAGCAGCGTCACACCGGGACTCCCTAATTTT.

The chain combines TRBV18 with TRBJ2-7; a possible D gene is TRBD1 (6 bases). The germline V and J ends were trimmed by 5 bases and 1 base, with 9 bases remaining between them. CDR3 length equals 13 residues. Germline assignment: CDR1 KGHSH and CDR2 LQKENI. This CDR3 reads CASSVTGSYEQYF. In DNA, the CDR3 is TGTGCCAGCTCAGTTACAGGGTCCTACGAGCAGTACTTC.

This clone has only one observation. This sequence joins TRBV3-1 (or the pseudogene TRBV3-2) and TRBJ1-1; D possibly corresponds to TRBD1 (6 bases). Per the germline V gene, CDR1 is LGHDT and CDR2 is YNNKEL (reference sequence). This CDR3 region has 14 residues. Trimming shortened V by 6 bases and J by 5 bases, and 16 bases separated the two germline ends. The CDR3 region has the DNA TGTGCCAGCAGGAAACAGGGAAGTAGTACTGAAGCTTTCTTT. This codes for CASRKQGSSTEAFF.

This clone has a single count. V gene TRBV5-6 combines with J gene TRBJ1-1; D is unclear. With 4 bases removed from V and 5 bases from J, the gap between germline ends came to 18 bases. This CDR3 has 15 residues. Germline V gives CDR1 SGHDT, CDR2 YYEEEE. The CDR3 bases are TGTGCCAGCAGCCCCGTGTTTGGTTCGCGGACTGAAGCTTTCTTT. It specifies CASSPVFGSRTEAFF.

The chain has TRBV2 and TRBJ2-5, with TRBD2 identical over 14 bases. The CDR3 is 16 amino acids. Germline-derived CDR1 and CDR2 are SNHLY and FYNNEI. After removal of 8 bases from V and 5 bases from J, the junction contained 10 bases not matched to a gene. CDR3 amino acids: CASERLAGGRGETQYF. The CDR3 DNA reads TGTGCCAGCGAGAGACTAGCGGGGGGGCGTGGGGAGACCCAGTACTTC.

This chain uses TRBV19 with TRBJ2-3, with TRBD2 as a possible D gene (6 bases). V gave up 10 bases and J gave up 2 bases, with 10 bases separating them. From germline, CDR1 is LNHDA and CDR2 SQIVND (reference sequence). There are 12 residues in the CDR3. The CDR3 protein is CATRDFTDTQYF. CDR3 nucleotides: TGTGCCACGAGGGACTTCACAGATACGCAGTATTTT.

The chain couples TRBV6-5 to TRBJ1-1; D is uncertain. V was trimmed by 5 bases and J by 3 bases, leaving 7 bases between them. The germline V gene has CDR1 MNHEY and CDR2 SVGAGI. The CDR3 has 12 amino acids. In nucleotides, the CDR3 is TGTGCCAGCAGTCTAGTATACACTGAAGCTTTCTTT. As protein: CASSLVYTEAFF.

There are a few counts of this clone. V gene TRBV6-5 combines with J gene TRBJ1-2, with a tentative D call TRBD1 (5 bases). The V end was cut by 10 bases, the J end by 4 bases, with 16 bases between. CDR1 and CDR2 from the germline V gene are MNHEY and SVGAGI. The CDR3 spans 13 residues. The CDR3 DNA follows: TGTGCCACCCGGGAGGCAGGGAGCTATGGCTACACCTTC. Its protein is CATREAGSYGYTF.

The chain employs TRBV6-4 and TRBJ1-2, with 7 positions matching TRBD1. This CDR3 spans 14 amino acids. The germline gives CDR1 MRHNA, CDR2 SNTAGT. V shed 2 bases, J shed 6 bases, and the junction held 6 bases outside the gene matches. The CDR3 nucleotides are TGTGCCAGCAGTGACGGGACAGTCGGGGATGGCTACACCTTC. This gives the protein CASSDGTVGDGYTF.

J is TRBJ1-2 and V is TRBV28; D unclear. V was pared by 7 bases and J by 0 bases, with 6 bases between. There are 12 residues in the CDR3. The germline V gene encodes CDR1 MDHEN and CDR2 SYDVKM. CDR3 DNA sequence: TGTGCCAGCAAGAGAGCTAACTATGGCTACACCTTC. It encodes CASKRANYGYTF.

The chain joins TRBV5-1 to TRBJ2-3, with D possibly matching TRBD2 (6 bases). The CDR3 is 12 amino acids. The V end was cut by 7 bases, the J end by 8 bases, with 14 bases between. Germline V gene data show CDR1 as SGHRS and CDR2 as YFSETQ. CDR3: CASLGTGLTQYF. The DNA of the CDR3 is TGCGCCAGCCTCGGGACGGGACTTACGCAGTATTTT. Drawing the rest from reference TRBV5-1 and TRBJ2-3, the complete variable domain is KAGVTQTPRYLIKTRGQQVTLSCSPISGHRSVSWYQQTPGQGLQFLFEYFSETQRNKGNFPGRFSGRQFSNSRSEMNVSTLELGDSALYLCASLGTGLTQYFGPGTRLTVL.

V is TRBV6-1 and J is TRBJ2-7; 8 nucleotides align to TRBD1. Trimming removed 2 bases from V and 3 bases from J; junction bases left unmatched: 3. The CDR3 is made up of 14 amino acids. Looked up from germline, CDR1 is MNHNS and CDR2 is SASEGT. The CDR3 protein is CASSERTGLYEQYF. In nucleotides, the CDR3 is TGTGCCAGCAGTGAACGGACAGGGCTCTACGAGCAGTACTTC.

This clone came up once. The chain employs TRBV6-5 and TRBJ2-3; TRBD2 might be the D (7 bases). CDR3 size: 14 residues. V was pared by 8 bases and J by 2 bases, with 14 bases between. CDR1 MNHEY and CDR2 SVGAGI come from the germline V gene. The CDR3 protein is CASQRGGNTDTQYF. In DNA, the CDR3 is TGTGCCAGCCAAAGGGGGGGGAACACAGATACGCAGTATTTT.

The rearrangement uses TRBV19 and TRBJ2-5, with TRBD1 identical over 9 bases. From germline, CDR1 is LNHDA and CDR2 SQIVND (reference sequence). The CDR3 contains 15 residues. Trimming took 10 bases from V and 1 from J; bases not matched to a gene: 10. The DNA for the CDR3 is TGTGCCACCACGGACAGGGGAGGCGGCCAAGAGACCCAGTACTTC. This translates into CATTDRGGGQETQYF.